The 31 T cell receptor beta chains in this list originate from one sample, sequenced in a study of blood T cell repertoires in COVID-19. Produced via immunoSEQ multiplex PCR; TCRdb's table is partial and in-frame only. The sample lists tens of thousands of clones; roughly nine tenths were seen once. The sequenced material came from peripheral blood. The receptor source for this set is a man aged 35 to 55 with COVID-19, enrolled during active disease.

The CDR3 protein is CASREAGRADTQYF. The CDR3 nucleotides read TGTGCCAGTCGGGAGGCAGGGAGGGCAGATACGCAGTATTTT. The J gene is TRBJ2-3, the V gene TRBV19, with 7 nucleotides matching TRBD2. With V trimmed by 8 bases and J by 4 bases, 9 bases remained unmatched. Germline V CDR1 and CDR2: LNHDA, SQIVND (reference sequence). This CDR3 is built from 14 residues.

J is TRBJ1-1 and V is TRBV18; TRBD1 matches at 8 bases. Germline assignment: CDR1 KGHSH and CDR2 LQKENI. The length of the CDR3 is 15 residues. Trimming took 5 bases from V and 1 from J; bases not matched to a gene: 6. The DNA for the CDR3 is TGTGCCAGCTCAACTGGACAGGGATCGAACACTGAAGCTTTCTTT. It yields the protein CASSTGQGSNTEAFF.

The genes are TRBV7-9 and TRBJ2-1; maybe TRBD2 (6 bases). The germline gives CDR1 SEHNR, CDR2 FQNEAQ (reference sequence). V lost 1 base and J 0 bases, leaving 13 bases between the germline ends. The CDR3 covers 17 residues. CDR3 sequence reads: CASSLGGGASSYNEQFF. The CDR3 bases are TGTGCCAGCAGCTTAGGAGGCGGGGCGAGCTCCTACAATGAGCAGTTCTTC.

The chain uses TRBV2 and TRBJ2-7; 7 bases agree with TRBD1. This CDR3 region has 18 residues. Trimming removed 6 bases from V and 3 bases from J; junction bases left unmatched: 20. The germline V gene encodes CDR1 SNHLY and CDR2 FYNNEI. CDR3 in DNA: TGTGCCAGCAGGGCCTTGAACAGGGGAAAAGGGTGGAGCTACGAGCAGTACTTC. Translated, it gives CASRALNRGKGWSYEQYF.

V and J are TRBV7-9 and TRBJ1-5; TRBD1 agrees at 7 bases. The germline gives CDR1 SEHNR, CDR2 FQNEAQ (reference sequence). V shed 1 base and J 1 base; nucleotides not matched to a gene: 4. This CDR3 is built from 16 residues. The CDR3 region is CASSLGRQGSNQPQHF. The CDR3, as DNA: TGTGCCAGCAGCTTAGGGAGACAGGGAAGCAATCAGCCCCAGCATTTT.

This clone has just a few counts. The chain links TRBV9 to TRBJ2-7, with 8 bases aligning to TRBD2. The CDR3 extends over 14 amino acids. After removal of 4 bases from V and 3 bases from J, the junction contained 6 bases not matched to a gene. From germline, CDR1 is SGDLS and CDR2 YYNGEE. The CDR3 spells CASSYRREGYEQYF. In DNA, the CDR3 is TGTGCCAGCAGCTACCGCCGGGAGGGCTACGAGCAGTACTTC.

The J gene is TRBJ2-4, the V gene TRBV11-2; 7 nucleotides agree with TRBD1. The V and J ends lost 3 bases and 5 bases, in that order; junction bases with no gene match: 1. Per germline, CDR1 SGHAT and CDR2 FQNNGV. CDR3 size: 13 residues. CDR3: CASSFGQENIQYF. As DNA, the CDR3 is TGTGCCAGCAGCTTCGGACAGGAAAACATTCAGTACTTC.

The V and J genes are TRBV7-9 and TRBJ1-4; D is possibly TRBD1 (5 bases). The CDR3 runs to 15 residues. Germline lookup yields CDR1 SEHNR and CDR2 FQNEAQ (reference sequence). Trimming removed 3 bases from V and 5 bases from J, with 13 bases in between. The chain's CDR3 is CASSLGGDANEKLFF. The DNA for the CDR3 is TGTGCCAGCAGCTTGGGAGGGGATGCGAATGAAAAACTGTTTTTT.

V is TRBV4-1 and J is TRBJ2-7; TRBD2 is a possible D gene (5 bases). The CDR3 has 14 amino acids. Germline values: CDR1 MGHRA, CDR2 YSYEKL. Trimming took 0 bases from V and 4 from J, leaving 10 bases between them. CDR3 protein: CASSQDRGKYEQYF. DNA of the CDR3: TGCGCCAGCAGCCAAGATCGGGGAAAATACGAGCAGTACTTC.

The V gene is TRBV6-5, the J gene TRBJ2-5; TRBD2 aligns across 7 bases. Trimming removed 5 bases from V and 2 bases from J; junction bases left unmatched: 2. The length of the CDR3 is 13 residues. Germline CDR1 reads MNHEY; CDR2 reads SVGAGI. Written as DNA, the CDR3 is TGTGCCAGCAGTAAACTAGCGCAAGAGACCCAGTACTTC. Translation gives CASSKLAQETQYF.

The chain couples TRBV2 to TRBJ2-4; tentative D call: TRBD1 (6 bases). This CDR3 is 13 amino acids long. Germline V CDR1 and CDR2: SNHLY, FYNNEI. Trimming cost V 1 base and J 7 bases, with 8 bases left between them. Written as DNA, the CDR3 is TGTGCCAGCAGTGAAGAGAGGGGGAACATTCAGTACTTC. It encodes CASSEERGNIQYF.

The chain joins TRBV4-2 to TRBJ2-5; a weak D match, TRBD2 (5 bases). Germline V lookup: CDR1 LGHNA, CDR2 YNFKEQ. V was pared by 0 bases and J by 5 bases, with 25 bases between. The CDR3 length is 19 residues. The CDR3, as DNA: TGTGCCAGCAGCCAAGATAATGATTCGACTAAGCCCGACGGGGAGACCCAGTACTTC. This translates into CASSQDNDSTKPDGETQYF.

This clone has a single count. This rearrangement joins TRBV27 to TRBJ2-1; unclear D gene. Trimming removed 1 base from V and 0 bases from J, with 4 bases in between. The CDR3 sequence is 14 residues long. CDR1 is MNHEY, CDR2 SMNVEV, per germline (reference sequence). CDR3 bases: TGTGCCAGCAGTTTATTCAGCTCCTACAATGAGCAGTTCTTC. Translation: CASSLFSSYNEQFF.

This chain uses TRBV6-4 with TRBJ2-7, with 9 bases lining up with TRBD2. V lost 5 bases to trimming and J lost 1 base; unmatched junction nucleotides: 12. Germline V gives CDR1 MRHNA, CDR2 SNTAGT. The CDR3 covers 17 residues. The CDR3 reads CASSSKPQRGASYEQYF. For the CDR3, the DNA is TGTGCCAGCAGTTCCAAACCCCAGCGGGGGGCGTCCTACGAGCAGTACTTC.

The gene calls are TRBV2 and TRBJ1-6, with no clear D. Germline V lookup: CDR1 SNHLY, CDR2 FYNNEI. This CDR3 region has 14 residues. V was trimmed by 6 bases and J by 8 bases, leaving 14 bases between them. The CDR3 DNA is TGTGCCAGCAGCAAGACACTCGTTGATTCACCCCTCCACTTT. The encoded protein is CASSKTLVDSPLHF.

The chain has TRBV27 and TRBJ2-7; the D gene is possibly TRBD2 (5 bases). V was cut by 0 bases and J by 0 bases, with 12 bases left in between. Germline CDR1 reads MNHEY; CDR2 reads SMNVEV (reference sequence). This CDR3 is built from 16 residues. This chain's CDR3 is CASSLSAGLSSYEQYF. In DNA form, the CDR3 reads TGTGCCAGCAGTTTATCCGCAGGACTGAGCTCCTACGAGCAGTACTTC.

The V and J genes are TRBV7-8 and TRBJ1-2, with a possible D match to TRBD1 (5 bases). The CDR3 sequence is 15 residues long. Per the germline V gene, CDR1 is SGHVS and CDR2 is FQNEAQ. V shed 5 bases and J shed 0 bases, with 13 bases lying between them. The CDR3 loop is CASSPLPTANYGYTF. Written as DNA, the CDR3 is TGTGCCAGCAGCCCCCTCCCGACAGCTAACTATGGCTACACCTTC.

The rearrangement links TRBV2 to TRBJ1-6; D remains ambiguous. Germline CDR1 reads SNHLY; CDR2 reads FYNNEI. This CDR3 region has 16 residues. V was cut by 7 bases and J by 3 bases, with 16 bases left in between. CDR3 sequence reads: CASNQDAGNYNSPLHF. In DNA, the CDR3 is TGTGCCAGCAATCAAGACGCCGGGAACTATAATTCACCCCTCCACTTT.

This chain joins TRBV14 and TRBJ2-7, with D perhaps TRBD2 (5 bases). Germline lookup yields CDR1 SGHDN and CDR2 FVKESK. V shed 1 base and J shed 7 bases, with 11 bases lying between them. The CDR3 contains 13 residues. In DNA, the CDR3 is TGTGCCAGCAGCCAAGGTCGTCGAGGGGAGCAGTACTTC. Encoded protein: CASSQGRRGEQYF.

The V call is TRBV19, the J call TRBJ1-2; TRBD1 might be the D (5 bases). Germline-derived CDR1 and CDR2 are LNHDA and SQIVND (reference sequence). V was clipped by 10 bases and J by 7 bases, with 31 bases between them. The CDR3 has 17 residues. The DNA for the CDR3 is TGTGCCACCATTAATACGAGAGTTTCCGGGACGGAGGGTGGCTACACCTTC. Translation gives CATINTRVSGTEGGYTF.

The gene calls are TRBV5-1 and TRBJ1-1; D gene unclear. Trimming cost V 0 bases and J 1 base, with 7 bases left between them. The CDR3 covers 14 residues. CDR1 is SGHRS, CDR2 YFSETQ, per germline. CDR3 sequence: CASSLERQNTEAFF. For the CDR3, the DNA is TGCGCCAGCAGCTTGGAGAGGCAGAACACTGAAGCTTTCTTT.

The V call is TRBV7-8, the J call TRBJ1-4, with D possibly TRBD1 on 5 matching bases. V dropped 3 bases and J dropped 7 bases, with 12 bases sitting between them. The CDR3 runs 14 residues. CDR1 is SGHVS and CDR2 is FQNEAQ in the germline V gene. CDR3 amino acids: CASSFSQGGEKLFF. The CDR3, as DNA: TGTGCCAGCAGCTTCTCCCAGGGCGGTGAAAAACTGTTTTTT.

The chain is built from TRBV5-6 and TRBJ2-6; TRBD1 matches 8 bases. Per the germline V gene, CDR1 is SGHDT and CDR2 is YYEEEE. This CDR3 has 16 residues. V lost 8 bases and J lost 0; bases outside the gene matches: 7. The CDR3 nucleotides are TGTGCCAGTGGGGACAGGCCCCACTCTGGGGCCAACGTCCTGACTTTC. Residues: CASGDRPHSGANVLTF.

The chain is built from TRBV5-1 and TRBJ1-4, with 7 nucleotides matching TRBD1. The CDR3 loop spans 14 amino acids. Trimming removed 4 bases from V and 8 bases from J; junction bases left unmatched: 8. The germline CDR1 and CDR2 sequences are SGHRS and YFSETQ. The CDR3 DNA follows: TGCGCCAGCAGCGAGGGACAGCCACCCGAAAAACTGTTTTTT. Translating it yields CASSEGQPPEKLFF.

This chain joins TRBV7-2 and TRBJ2-1; D uncertain. This CDR3 has 15 residues. Per germline, CDR1 SGHTA and CDR2 FQGNSA. V was clipped by 1 base and J by 7 bases, with 14 bases between them. Here the CDR3 reads CASSLGGSPRNEQFF. In DNA, the CDR3 is TGTGCCAGCAGCTTAGGCGGCAGTCCACGGAATGAGCAGTTCTTC.

The V call is TRBV5-1, the J call TRBJ1-1; D possibly corresponds to TRBD1 (6 bases). V was clipped by 5 bases and J by 0 bases, with 14 bases between them. The CDR3 consists of 15 residues. Germline V CDR1 and CDR2: SGHRS, YFSETQ. In DNA form, the CDR3 reads TGCGCCAGCAGTCTTCAGGGGACGGTGAACACTGAAGCTTTCTTT. Amino acid sequence: CASSLQGTVNTEAFF.

This clone occurred once. The genes are TRBV11-2 and TRBJ2-3; D gene uncertain. CDR3 length: 12 amino acids. Deletions cut 2 bases from V and 8 bases from J, with 8 bases between. Germline loops: CDR1 SGHAT, CDR2 FQNNGV. In DNA, the CDR3 is TGTGCCAGCAGCTTATATTCCGGTACGCAGTATTTT. Its translation is CASSLYSGTQYF.

This sequence joins TRBV5-1 and TRBJ1-2; 7 bases are shared with TRBD1. V shed 2 bases, J shed 8 bases, and the junction held 9 bases outside the gene matches. Looked up from germline, CDR1 is SGHRS and CDR2 is YFSETQ. CDR3 length: 14 residues. The chain's CDR3 is CASSFGQESGGYTF. The CDR3 DNA sequence: TGCGCCAGCAGCTTCGGACAGGAAAGCGGAGGCTACACCTTC.

The chain carries TRBV7-2 and TRBJ1-3; D is unclear. Germline CDR1 and CDR2: SGHTA and FQGNSA. The CDR3 is 13 amino acids. Trimming took off 5 bases at V and 9 bases at J, with 14 bases between the two ends. The CDR3 loop is CASSPDVRGTIYF. CDR3 sequence (DNA): TGTGCCAGCAGCCCCGACGTTCGGGGCACCATATATTTT.

V and J are TRBV11-2 and TRBJ1-2; D is unclear. V was trimmed by 2 bases and J by 6 bases, leaving 10 bases between them. The germline CDR1 and CDR2 sequences are SGHAT and FQNNGV. The CDR3 totals 13 residues. CDR3 DNA sequence: TGTGCCAGCAGCTTACAAGGAGATAATGGCTACACCTTC. It translates to CASSLQGDNGYTF.

CDR3: CSARGRNEQFF. DNA for the CDR3: TGCAGTGCTAGAGGCAGAAATGAGCAGTTCTTC. The rearrangement uses TRBV20-1 and TRBJ2-1; D uncertain. This CDR3 spans 11 amino acids. Trimming removed 1 base from V and 7 bases from J, with 5 bases in between. Germline V CDR1 and CDR2: DFQATT, SNEGSKA (reference sequence).